These 8 T cell receptor beta chains came from one sample sequenced in a study of T cells in Graves' hyperthyroidism and ophthalmopathy. The CDR3 regions of TCR beta were amplified from RNA transcripts. The HTBI primer set drove a first-round RT-PCR of the TCR CDR3. MiXCR was run by TCRdb on the multiplex PCR reads, yielding one entry per CDR3 protein. The table lists about 130,000 distinct CDR3 sequences, 22% of them singletons. Material for sequencing was blood. These receptors were taken from a woman between 45 and 60 years old with Graves' hyperthyroidism that later progressed to Graves' ophthalmopathy.

The sample holds one count of this clonotype. V gene TRBV19 combines with J gene TRBJ2-1; 9 bases line up with TRBD1. The V and J ends lost 2 bases and 6 bases, in that order; junction bases with no gene match: 2. The germline CDR1 and CDR2 sequences are LNHDA and SQIVND (reference sequence). The CDR3 length is 14 residues. The CDR3 sequence: CASSIWTGVNEQFF. CDR3 sequence (DNA): TGTGCCAGTAGTATATGGACAGGGGTCAATGAGCAGTTCTTC.

This clonotype occurred many times. The chain has TRBV2 and TRBJ1-3; D may be TRBD1 (5 bases). V was cut by 6 bases and J by 0 bases, with 12 bases left in between. Germline V lookup: CDR1 SNHLY, CDR2 FYNNEI. CDR3 length: 15 amino acids. The CDR3 sequence: CASSTGTRSGNTIYF. CDR3 in DNA: TGTGCCAGCAGCACCGGGACCCGCTCTGGAAACACCATATATTTT. The variable domain in full, completed from reference TRBV2 and TRBJ1-3, reads EPEVTQTPSHQVTQMGQEVILRCVPISNHLYFYWYRQILGQKVEFLVSFYNNEISEKSEIFDDQFSVERPDGSNFTLKIRSTKLEDSAMYFCASSTGTRSGNTIYFGEGSWLTVV.

The table lists this clonotype with many counts. J is TRBJ1-5 and V is TRBV10-3; D uncertain. Between the trimmed V and J ends, which lost 3 bases and 1 base, there was a span of 13 bases. The CDR3 has 16 residues. Germline CDR1 ENHRY, CDR2 SYGVKD. CDR3 nucleotide sequence: TGTGCCATCAGTGATGGGGTTAGGGTGAGCAATCAGCCCCAGCATTTT. Translation gives CAISDGVRVSNQPQHF.

V usage is TRBV19 and J usage is TRBJ1-1, with D perhaps matching TRBD1 (5 bases). Germline V lookup: CDR1 LNHDA, CDR2 SQIVND (reference sequence). This CDR3 is built from 14 residues. V lost 6 bases and J lost 1, with 12 bases in between. This CDR3 is CASRGVLGNTEAFF. Written as DNA, the CDR3 is TGTGCCAGTAGGGGGGTTTTAGGGAACACTGAAGCTTTCTTT.

The chain combines TRBV20-1 with TRBJ2-5; TRBD1 aligns across 7 bases. Trimming cost V 6 bases and J 2 bases; bases outside gene matches: 9. The CDR3 length is 14 residues. Germline assignment: CDR1 DFQATT and CDR2 SNEGSKA (reference sequence). CDR3 sequence reads: CSAGGEGQQETQYF. DNA of the CDR3: TGCAGTGCCGGAGGCGAGGGACAGCAAGAGACCCAGTACTTC.

This clonotype turned up a few times. This chain links TRBV2 with TRBJ1-1, with D maybe TRBD1 (5 bases). The germline gives CDR1 SNHLY, CDR2 FYNNEI. The CDR3 spans 14 residues. V gave up 2 bases and J gave up 3 bases, with 10 bases separating them. CDR3 sequence reads: CASSESGGDTEAFF. DNA for the CDR3: TGTGCCAGCAGTGAATCCGGGGGGGACACTGAAGCTTTCTTT.

This clonotype has a count of ten or more. The chain recombines TRBV27 with TRBJ2-5; 8 bases agree with TRBD1. V was clipped by 6 bases and J by 2 bases; unmatched bases: 8. Germline V gene lookup returns CDR1 MNHEY and CDR2 SMNVEV (reference sequence). The CDR3 has 15 residues. In DNA form, the CDR3 reads TGTGCCAGCAGCCCGGGGACAGGACCTCAAGAGACCCAGTACTTC. This codes for CASSPGTGPQETQYF.

This clonotype was counted many times. The gene calls are TRBV6-1 and TRBJ1-2, with TRBD1 matching over 7 bases. Trimming removed 2 bases from V and 4 bases from J; junction bases left unmatched: 10. The CDR3 is made up of 16 amino acids. Germline V CDR1 and CDR2: MNHNS, SASEGT. The chain's CDR3 is CASSESFTGAGYGYTF. The CDR3 DNA follows: TGTGCCAGCAGTGAAAGTTTTACAGGGGCTGGCTATGGCTACACCTTC.